Each of the 14 T cell receptor beta chains below was sequenced from the same sample in a study of metastatic and nonmetastatic thyroid tumors. Each patient went into thyroid surgery without having received any treatment. TCRdb used MiXCR to call clones anew from the PCR reads. The sample lists roughly 6,800 clones, approximately 18% occurring once. The sequenced sample was adjacent normal tissue. Source of these receptors: a female donor with papillary thyroid cancer or a benign thyroid nodule (not recorded which). Some clones in this sample may be carry-over from other donors' samples.

The chain is built from TRBV20-1 and TRBJ2-7; 9 bases fit TRBD1. J gave up 3 bases and V 4 bases, and 7 bases lay outside the gene matches. The CDR3 is made up of 14 amino acids. Germline V CDR1 and CDR2: DFQATT, SNEGSKA (reference sequence). The CDR3 reads CSATERDRVYEQYF. The CDR3 coding sequence is TGCAGTGCTACAGAAAGGGACAGGGTCTACGAGCAGTACTTC.

This clone is termed medium-sized. The chain combines TRBV28 with TRBJ2-7, with 10 bases lining up with TRBD1. The CDR3 totals 14 residues. V shed 6 bases, J shed 4 bases, and the junction held 6 bases outside the gene matches. In germline, CDR1 is MDHEN, CDR2 SYDVKM. CDR3 DNA: TGTGCCAGCAGGGACCCGGGACAGGGGTACGAGCAGTACTTC. Residues: CASRDPGQGYEQYF.

By share of the sample, this clone is large. The gene calls are TRBV10-2 and TRBJ2-7, with D perhaps TRBD2 (6 bases). Germline CDR1 reads WSHSY; CDR2 reads SAAADI. The CDR3 consists of 13 residues. Trimming removed 6 bases at V and 9 bases at J, with 18 bases between. The CDR3: CASRPGLQSGQYF. CDR3 nucleotide sequence: TGCGCCAGCAGGCCGGGACTCCAGTCGGGGCAGTACTTC.

This clone is medium-sized in the sample. The chain recombines TRBV13 with TRBJ2-1; 9 bases match TRBD2. In germline, CDR1 is PRHDT, CDR2 FYEKMQ (reference sequence). The CDR3 is 15 residues long. V shed 4 bases, J shed 9 bases, and the junction held 10 bases outside the gene matches. The CDR3 region is CASSSASGTSGEQFF. CDR3 nucleotides: TGTGCCAGCAGCTCGGCTAGCGGGACCTCCGGTGAGCAGTTCTTC.

At least ten counts were recorded for this clone. The chain recombines TRBV4-2 with TRBJ2-1; 9 nucleotides line up with TRBD2. V shed 0 bases, J shed 4 bases, and the junction held 4 bases outside the gene matches. The germline gives CDR1 LGHNA, CDR2 YNFKEQ. This CDR3 spans 16 amino acids. This CDR3 is CASSQDGLARYNEQFF. As DNA, the CDR3 is TGTGCCAGCAGCCAAGACGGACTAGCGCGGTACAATGAGCAGTTCTTC.

In this sample, this clone turned up a few times. The chain is built from TRBV27 and TRBJ2-1; TRBD2 agrees at 12 bases. The trim removed 5 bases at V and 4 bases at J, leaving 3 bases unmatched. This CDR3 contains 15 residues. Germline CDR1 reads MNHEY; CDR2 reads SMNVEV (reference sequence). The CDR3 sequence is CASSPLAGGYNEQFF. The DNA for the CDR3 is TGTGCCAGCAGTCCCCTAGCGGGAGGGTACAATGAGCAGTTCTTC.

J is TRBJ2-5 and V is TRBV6-2 or TRBV6-3; D possibly uses TRBD1 or TRBD2 (5 bases each). V lost 2 bases and J lost 5, with 15 bases in between. There are 15 residues in the CDR3. Germline CDR1 reads MNHEY; CDR2 reads SVGEGT. The CDR3, as DNA: TGTGCCAGCAGTTACCCCCGGGGCGTCTCGGAGACCCAGTACTTC. Its protein is CASSYPRGVSETQYF.

By share, this clone ranks as medium-sized. V and J are TRBV19 and TRBJ1-5, with D uncertain. Trimming left V 2 bases short and J 3 bases short, with 17 bases between. Germline assignment: CDR1 LNHDA and CDR2 SQIVND (reference sequence). CDR3 length: 17 amino acids. CDR3 protein: CASSITSLGPFNQPQHF. The CDR3, as DNA: TGTGCCAGTAGTATAACCTCGTTGGGTCCCTTCAATCAGCCCCAGCATTTT.

At least ten counts were recorded for this clone. The chain couples TRBV20-1 to TRBJ2-1; D is uncertain. The germline V and J ends were trimmed by 6 bases and 5 bases, with 14 bases remaining between them. Germline assignment: CDR1 DFQATT and CDR2 SNEGSKA (reference sequence). The CDR3 length is 13 residues. The CDR3 bases are TGCAGTGCCCGGCCCCACAAAGACAATGAGCAGTTCTTC. Protein product: CSARPHKDNEQFF.

This clone counts as medium-sized. The rearrangement joins TRBV11-2 to TRBJ2-1, with D possibly being TRBD2 (6 bases). There are 16 residues in the CDR3. V was trimmed by 5 bases and J by 2 bases, leaving 16 bases between them. Germline CDR1 SGHAT, CDR2 FQNNGV. CDR3 region: CASSPKGAGTYNEQFF. CDR3 coding DNA: TGTGCCAGCAGCCCCAAAGGGGCGGGGACCTACAATGAGCAGTTCTTC.

Sample share makes this clone medium-sized. The CDR3 sequence is CASSSSGSDNEQFF. Here the CDR3 DNA reads TGTGCCAGCAGTTCTAGCGGGAGCGACAATGAGCAGTTCTTC. The V gene is TRBV6-2 or TRBV6-3, the J gene TRBJ2-1, with 10 nucleotides matching TRBD2. With 4 bases clipped from V and 5 bases from J, the junction kept 2 bases outside the gene matches. The CDR3 sequence is 14 residues long. CDR1 MNHEY and CDR2 SVGEGT come from the germline V gene.

A few counts support this clone. This chain connects TRBV6-1 to TRBJ1-6; D is perhaps TRBD1 (5 bases). Looked up from germline, CDR1 is MNHNS and CDR2 is SASEGT. Trimming pared 4 bases from V and 9 bases from J, leaving 13 bases between. The CDR3 runs to 14 residues. This CDR3 is CASSGRGTGSPLHF. DNA of the CDR3: TGTGCCAGCAGTGGCCGGGGGACTGGTTCACCCCTCCACTTT.

This clone was seen a few times. The J gene is TRBJ2-6, the V gene TRBV6-1; no clear D gene. CDR3 length equals 14 residues. The ends were cut back, 5 bases at V and 1 base at J, with 6 bases in the middle. Germline CDR1 reads MNHNS; CDR2 reads SASEGT. CDR3 amino acids: CASSRVSGANVLTF. CDR3 in DNA: TGTGCCAGCAGTCGAGTATCTGGGGCCAACGTCCTGACTTTC.

This clone ranks as medium-sized. This chain links TRBV11-2 with TRBJ2-7; D is ambiguous. The V end was cut by 5 bases, the J end by 1 base, with 12 bases between. Germline loops: CDR1 SGHAT, CDR2 FQNNGV. The CDR3 consists of 14 residues. The CDR3 DNA is TGTGCCAGCAGCCCCCGGGTCGAATCCTACGAGCAGTACTTC. This codes for CASSPRVESYEQYF.